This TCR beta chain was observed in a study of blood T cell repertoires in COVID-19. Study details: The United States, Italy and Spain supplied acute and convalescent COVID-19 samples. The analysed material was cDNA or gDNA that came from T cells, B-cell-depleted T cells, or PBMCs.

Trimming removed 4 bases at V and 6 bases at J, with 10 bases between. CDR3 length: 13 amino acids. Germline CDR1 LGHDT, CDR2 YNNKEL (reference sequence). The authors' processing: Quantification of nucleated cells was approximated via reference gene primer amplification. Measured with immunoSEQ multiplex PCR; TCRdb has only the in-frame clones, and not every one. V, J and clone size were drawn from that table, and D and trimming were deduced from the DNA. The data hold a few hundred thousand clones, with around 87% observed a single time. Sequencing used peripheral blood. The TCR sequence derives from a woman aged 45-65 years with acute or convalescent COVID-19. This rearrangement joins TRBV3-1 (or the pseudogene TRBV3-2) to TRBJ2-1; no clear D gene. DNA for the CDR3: TGTGCCAGCAGCCCCTGGTCGGGCAATGAGCAGTTCTTC. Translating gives CASSPWSGNEQFF.